This T cell receptor beta chain emerged from a study of T cells in Graves' hyperthyroidism and ophthalmopathy. RNA transcripts served as the template for amplifying TCR beta CDR3 regions. The HTBI primer set was used in a first-round RT-PCR of the TCR CDR3. TCRdb redid the calling of the multiplex PCR reads with MiXCR, one entry per CDR3 protein. The sample yields some 510,000 distinct CDR3 sequences, about a fifth seen once. Study conclusions and caveats: A model built on 13 V-J features separated ophthalmopathy from stable hyperthyroidism.

The CDR3 is 12 residues long. CDR1 is SGHNT, CDR2 YYREEE, per germline (reference sequence). V was clipped by 7 bases and J by 3 bases, with 7 bases between them. This clonotype was picked up a small number of times. Its target is not known. The sequenced sample consisted of blood. The chain carries TRBV5-4 and TRBJ2-2; the D is unclear. The clonotype originates from a man between 18 and 29 years old with Graves' hyperthyroidism. The CDR3 sequence is CASPGDTGELFF. The CDR3 DNA sequence: TGTGCCAGCCCTGGGGACACCGGGGAGCTGTTTTTT.